The 7 T cell receptor beta chains in this list originate from one sample, sequenced in a study of patients and donors after allogeneic stem cell transplantation. TCRdb re-called the RT-PCR reads through MiXCR, storing one row per CDR3 protein. Of 200,000 to 250,000 distinct CDR3 sequences listed, 13% to 15% are singletons. Sequencing was done on a sample of blood, either unsorted or a sorted T cell fraction (not recorded which). Source of these receptors: a human donor who was either an allogeneic HSCT recipient or a stem cell or donor lymphocyte infusion donor (not recorded which). It is not recorded whose cells these are; they may come from a transplant donor.

This clonotype was seen ten or more times. The V gene is TRBV3-1, the J gene TRBJ2-7; D gene ambiguous. There are 12 residues in the CDR3. Germline CDR1 is LGHDT and CDR2 is YNNKEL (reference sequence). Deletions cut 2 bases from V and 2 bases from J, with 4 bases between. CDR3 region: CASSQYPYEQYF. The DNA for the CDR3 is TGTGCCAGCAGCCAATATCCCTACGAGCAGTACTTC.

This clonotype occurred many times. The rearrangement uses TRBV20-1 and TRBJ2-5; 11 bases are shared with TRBD2. Looked up from germline, CDR1 is DFQATT and CDR2 is SNEGSKA (reference sequence). The CDR3 totals 19 residues. V was clipped by 0 bases and J by 0 bases; unmatched bases: 12. CDR3 in amino acids: CSARDEGQLAGAYQETQYF. CDR3 bases: TGCAGTGCTAGAGATGAGGGCCAACTAGCGGGGGCATACCAAGAGACCCAGTACTTC.

There are many counts of this clonotype. DNA for the CDR3: TGTGCCAGCAGCTTCGAGACAGGGTTGGGGGAGCAGTACTTC. Protein: CASSFETGLGEQYF. This rearrangement joins TRBV9 to TRBJ2-7, with TRBD1 matching 7 bases. Germline values: CDR1 SGDLS, CDR2 YYNGEE. The CDR3 runs to 14 residues. The J segment lost 7 bases and the V segment lost 4 bases, leaving 11 bases of the junction unmatched.

This clonotype was counted between two and nine times. The CDR3 DNA sequence: TGTGCCAGCAGCCAAAACCCCGGGGGGGAGCGAGATACGCAGTATTTT. This sequence encodes CASSQNPGGERDTQYF. This sequence joins TRBV3-1 and TRBJ2-3; 8 bases map to TRBD2. Germline lookup yields CDR1 LGHDT and CDR2 YNNKEL (reference sequence). V lost 2 bases, J lost 5 bases, and 9 bases stayed unmatched. CDR3 size: 16 residues.

At least ten counts were recorded for this clonotype. J is TRBJ1-5 and V is TRBV7-2, with TRBD1 matching 8 bases. Germline V lookup: CDR1 SGHTA, CDR2 FQGNSA. The V and J ends lost 6 bases and 3 bases, in that order; junction bases with no gene match: 7. The CDR3 consists of 15 residues. The chain's CDR3 is CASSKLTGANQPQHF. The CDR3 DNA follows: TGTGCCAGCAGTAAACTGACAGGGGCCAATCAGCCCCAGCATTTT.

Here the CDR3 reads CASSPPQGAVTEAFF. DNA of the CDR3: TGTGCCAGCAGCCCACCCCAGGGGGCTGTCACTGAAGCTTTCTTT. The V call is TRBV11-1, the J call TRBJ1-1; 8 nucleotides match TRBD1. CDR1 and CDR2 (germline): SGHAT, FQDESV (reference sequence). CDR3 length: 15 residues. V lost 5 bases, J lost 4 bases, and 9 bases stayed unmatched.

This clonotype has more than one count but fewer than ten. The V gene is TRBV2, the J gene TRBJ2-7; D may correspond to TRBD1 or TRBD2 (5 bases each). CDR1 SNHLY and CDR2 FYNNEI come from the germline V gene. This CDR3 comprises 12 residues. Between the trimmed V and J ends, which lost 6 bases and 2 bases, there was a span of 8 bases. CDR3 in amino acids: CASRGTTYEQYF. The DNA of the CDR3 is TGTGCCAGCAGGGGGACGACCTACGAGCAGTACTTC.